The next 9 T cell receptor beta chains were all read from a single sample in a study of low-dose radiotherapy and immunotherapy resistance in tumors. Time point specified: before trial treatment. First-strand cDNA relied on TRAV- and TRBV-specific primers spanning alpha and beta chains. PCR amplification of the TCRs was performed with Phusion for 20 to 25 PCR cycles, and it relied on a constant-region primer together with a V-primer adapter. One entry per CDR3 protein results from TCRdb running MiXCR on the reads. The table includes 85,000 to 95,000 distinct CDR3 sequences, 9.4% detected once. The sample in question was PBMCs, obtained before treatment. These TCRs come from a male donor with prostate cancer.

This clonotype was observed at least ten times. The J gene is TRBJ1-2, the V gene TRBV29-1; possibly TRBD1 for D (6 bases). This CDR3 spans 13 amino acids. Germline V gives CDR1 SQVTM, CDR2 ANQGSEA. V was pared by 4 bases and J by 7 bases, with 16 bases between. CDR3: CSVGERGVGGYTF. CDR3 sequence (DNA): TGCAGCGTTGGGGAGAGGGGGGTTGGTGGCTACACCTTC.

This clonotype has a count of ten or more. The J gene is TRBJ2-2, the V gene TRBV10-3; 8 bases align to TRBD2. The V gene end was trimmed by 8 bases and the J gene end by 1 base; junction bases not matched to a gene: 9. CDR3 length: 16 residues. Germline CDR1 ENHRY, CDR2 SYGVKD. This chain's CDR3 is CAIREGGTLNTGELFF. As DNA, the CDR3 is TGTGCCATCCGGGAGGGCGGGACATTGAACACCGGGGAGCTGTTTTTT.

Ten or more counts support this clonotype. As DNA, the CDR3 is TGTGCCAGCAGTCCATCCGAGATCAGGGTTAAAGGCTACACCTTC. Its protein product is CASSPSEIRVKGYTF. The rearrangement joins TRBV28 to TRBJ1-2; possible D gene TRBD1, 5 bases. Trimming removed 5 bases from V and 8 bases from J, with 21 bases in between. The germline V gene encodes CDR1 MDHEN and CDR2 SYDVKM. This CDR3 has 15 residues.

This clonotype was observed at least ten times. This chain connects TRBV4-1 to TRBJ2-2; TRBD2 might be the D (5 bases). The CDR3 runs to 16 residues. The V gene lost 0 bases and the J gene lost 4 bases, with 12 bases spanning the gap. CDR1 and CDR2 (germline): MGHRA, YSYEKL. The CDR3 spells CASSQEGALGTGELFF. The CDR3 DNA reads TGCGCCAGCAGCCAAGAGGGAGCCTTGGGCACCGGGGAGCTGTTTTTT.

This chain connects TRBV5-1 to TRBJ2-1; D uncertain. Germline V gene lookup returns CDR1 SGHRS and CDR2 YFSETQ. The ends were cut back, 0 bases at V and 0 bases at J, with 1 base in the middle. The CDR3 contains 13 residues. The CDR3 DNA follows: TGCGCCAGCAGCTTGGGCTCCTACAATGAGCAGTTCTTC. The encoded protein is CASSLGSYNEQFF.

This clonotype occurred many times. The chain is built from TRBV3-1 and TRBJ2-5; TRBD1 aligns across 9 bases. The junction had 5 bases not matched to a gene; V was cut back by 3 bases and J by 6 bases. CDR1 and CDR2 from the germline V gene are LGHDT and YNNKEL (reference sequence). The CDR3 consists of 14 residues. CDR3 coding DNA: TGTGCCAGCAGCCACTTACAGGGGGCGCAGACCCAGTACTTC. It codes for CASSHLQGAQTQYF.

Ten or more counts support this clonotype. The chain links TRBV7-2 to TRBJ1-5; no clear D. Germline-derived CDR1 and CDR2 are SGHTA and FQGNSA. The V end lost 1 base, the J end lost 6 bases, and 16 bases lay between the germline ends. There are 16 residues in the CDR3. CDR3 bases: TGTGCCAGCAGCTTAGTGGGAGCTGGAGGTGGTCAGCCCCAGCATTTT. Its protein product is CASSLVGAGGGQPQHF.

Ten or more counts support this clonotype. In DNA, the CDR3 is TGTGCCAGCAGCCAAGCCGGGACTAGCGGGAGTGGGTGGCTGTTTTTT. Its protein product is CASSQAGTSGSGWLFF. The genes are TRBV4-2 and TRBJ2-2, with TRBD2 matching over 14 bases. V dropped 1 base and J dropped 13; count of bases not matched to a gene: 8. CDR3 length equals 16 residues. Per the germline V gene, CDR1 is LGHNA and CDR2 is YNFKEQ.

This clonotype was counted at least ten times. The V and J genes are TRBV28 and TRBJ2-7, with unresolved D. The length of the CDR3 is 13 residues. Germline-derived CDR1 and CDR2 are MDHEN and SYDVKM. V was clipped by 3 bases and J by 4 bases, with 10 bases between them. In DNA form, the CDR3 reads TGTGCCAGCAGTTTGGCTGACGGGTACGAGCAGTACTTC. Translating it yields CASSLADGYEQYF.